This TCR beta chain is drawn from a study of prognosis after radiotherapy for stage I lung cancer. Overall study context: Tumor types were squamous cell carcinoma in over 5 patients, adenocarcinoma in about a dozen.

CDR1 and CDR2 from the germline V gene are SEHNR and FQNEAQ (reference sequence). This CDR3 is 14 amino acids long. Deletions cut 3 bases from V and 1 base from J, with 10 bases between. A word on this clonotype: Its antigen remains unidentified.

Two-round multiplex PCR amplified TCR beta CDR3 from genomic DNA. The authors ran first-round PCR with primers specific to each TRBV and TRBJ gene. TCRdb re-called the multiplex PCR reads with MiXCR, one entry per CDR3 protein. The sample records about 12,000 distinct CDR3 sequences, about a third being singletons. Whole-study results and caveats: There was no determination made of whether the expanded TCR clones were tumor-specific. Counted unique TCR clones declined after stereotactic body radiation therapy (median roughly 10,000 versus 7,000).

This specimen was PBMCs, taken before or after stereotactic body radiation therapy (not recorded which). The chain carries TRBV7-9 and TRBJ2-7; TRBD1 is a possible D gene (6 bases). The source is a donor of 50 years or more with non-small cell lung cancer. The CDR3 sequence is CASSLLDSSYEQYF. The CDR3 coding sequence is TGTGCCAGCAGCTTGTTGGACAGTTCCTACGAGCAGTACTTC.